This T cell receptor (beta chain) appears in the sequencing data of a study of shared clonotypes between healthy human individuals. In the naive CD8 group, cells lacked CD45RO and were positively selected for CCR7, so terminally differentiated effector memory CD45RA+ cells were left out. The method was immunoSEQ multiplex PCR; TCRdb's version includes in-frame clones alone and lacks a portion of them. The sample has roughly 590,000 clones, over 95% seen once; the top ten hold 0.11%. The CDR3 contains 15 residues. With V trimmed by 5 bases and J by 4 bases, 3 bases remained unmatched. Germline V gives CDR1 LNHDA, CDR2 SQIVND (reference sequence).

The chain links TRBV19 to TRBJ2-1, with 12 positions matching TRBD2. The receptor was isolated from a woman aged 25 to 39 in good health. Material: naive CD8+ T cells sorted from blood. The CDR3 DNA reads TGTGCCAGTAGTTTAGGACTAGCGGGATACAATGAGCAGTTCTTC. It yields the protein CASSLGLAGYNEQFF. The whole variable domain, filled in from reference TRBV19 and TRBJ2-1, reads DGGITQSPKYLFRKEGQNVTLSCEQNLNHDAMYWYRQDPGQGLRLIYYSQIVNDFQKGDIAEGYSVSREKKESFPLTVTSAQKNPTAFYLCASSLGLAGYNEQFFGPGTRLTVL.